These T cell receptor beta chains were read from a single sample in a study of OX40 agonist ivuxolimab in advanced cancers. Data came from immunoSEQ multiplex PCR; TCRdb stores just in-frame clones and leaves some out. In the table there are roughly 83,000 clones, approximately 84% of which are singletons. Sequenced material: CD4+ or CD8+ T cells sorted from blood, taken in a trial of the OX40 agonist ivuxolimab. The receptors stem from an adult with an advanced solid tumor such as melanoma, head and neck, liver or kidney cancer. The CDR3 runs from the conserved cysteine through the conserved F or W. D genes are given only for firm matches. A clone size is listed for some rows: how often the clone was seen (once, few, many), or a class if it is expanded.

clone_size: -; d_call: TRBD1; v_call: TRBV5-5; j_call: TRBJ2-7; cdr3_nt: TGTGCCAGCACCCTGGACAGGGGAGATGAGCAGTACTTC; cdr3_aa: CASTLDRGDEQYF
clone_size: few; d_call: -; v_call: TRBV7-9; j_call: TRBJ2-3; cdr3_nt: TGTGCCAGCAGCCCCCGGATAAGAAAGGGAGATACGCAGTATTTT; cdr3_aa: CASSPRIRKGDTQYF
clone_size: -; d_call: -; v_call: TRBV6-5; j_call: TRBJ2-7; cdr3_nt: TGTGCCAGCAGTGGAGGTCATAGCTCCTACGAGCAGTACTTC; cdr3_aa: CASSGGHSSYEQYF
clone_size: -; d_call: -; v_call: TRBV27; j_call: TRBJ1-2; cdr3_nt: TGTGCCAGCAGTTTCCGTGCTAACAGGGTAGATGGCTACACCTTC; cdr3_aa: CASSFRANRVDGYTF
clone_size: -; d_call: TRBD2; v_call: TRBV5-4; j_call: TRBJ2-2; cdr3_nt: TGTGCCAGCAGCTTGCCCTCTAGCGGGGGGGCACGGACCGGGGAGCTGTTTTTT; cdr3_aa: CASSLPSSGGARTGELFF
clone_size: -; d_call: -; v_call: TRBV7-9; j_call: TRBJ1-2; cdr3_nt: TGTGCCAGCAGCTCCCAGTTTTTCCGGGACATTAACTATGGCTACACCTTC; cdr3_aa: CASSSQFFRDINYGYTF
clone_size: once; d_call: TRBD2; v_call: TRBV7-9; j_call: TRBJ2-3; cdr3_nt: TGTGCCAGCAGCGGTTTAGCGGGGGCGGTAGATACGCAGTATTTT; cdr3_aa: CASSGLAGAVDTQYF
clone_size: few; d_call: TRBD1; v_call: TRBV7-6; j_call: TRBJ2-1; cdr3_nt: TGTGCCAGCAGCCAGACAGGGCCCTCCTACAATGAGCAGTTCTTC; cdr3_aa: CASSQTGPSYNEQFF
clone_size: -; d_call: -; v_call: TRBV6-5; j_call: TRBJ2-3; cdr3_nt: TGTGCCAGCAACCCGTCTATTCCCCCCACAGATACGCAGTATTTT; cdr3_aa: CASNPSIPPTDTQYF
clone_size: -; d_call: -; v_call: TRBV20-1; j_call: TRBJ2-7; cdr3_nt: TGCAGTGCGAAGGGGAGGTACGAGCAGTACTTC; cdr3_aa: CSAKGRYEQYF
clone_size: -; d_call: -; v_call: TRBV2; j_call: TRBJ2-6; cdr3_nt: TGTGCCAGCATCCCCAGCGCTCCCTCTGGGGCCAACGTCCTGACTTTC; cdr3_aa: CASIPSAPSGANVLTF
clone_size: few; d_call: -; v_call: TRBV10-2; j_call: TRBJ1-6; cdr3_nt: TGCGCCAGCAAGTCAGAGGGTAATTCACCCCTCCACTTT; cdr3_aa: CASKSEGNSPLHF
clone_size: few; d_call: -; v_call: TRBV2; j_call: TRBJ2-2; cdr3_nt: TGTGCCAGCAGTACTTGGTCAGGGATCACCGGGGAGCTGTTTTTT; cdr3_aa: CASSTWSGITGELFF
clone_size: -; d_call: TRBD1; v_call: TRBV6-4; j_call: TRBJ1-1; cdr3_nt: TGTGCCGGGCAATTTGACAGGGCGGACACTGAAGCTTTCTTT; cdr3_aa: CAGQFDRADTEAFF
clone_size: -; d_call: TRBD1; v_call: TRBV2; j_call: TRBJ1-4; cdr3_nt: TGTGCCAGCAGTGGCTGGACAGGGGGGAATGAAAAACTGTTTTTT; cdr3_aa: CASSGWTGGNEKLFF
clone_size: few; d_call: TRBD1; v_call: TRBV14; j_call: TRBJ2-7; cdr3_nt: TGTGCCAGCAGTCCTACTAACAGGGGTCGTCCGTACTTC; cdr3_aa: CASSPTNRGRPYF
clone_size: many; d_call: -; v_call: TRBV7-6; j_call: TRBJ2-7; cdr3_nt: TGTGCCAGCAGCTTAGGGACGGGAGTCAACTACGAGCAGTACTTC; cdr3_aa: CASSLGTGVNYEQYF
clone_size: -; d_call: TRBD1; v_call: TRBV11-1; j_call: TRBJ2-1; cdr3_nt: TGTGCCAGCGCTCGGACAGGGGGCGATGAGCAGTTCTTC; cdr3_aa: CASARTGGDEQFF
clone_size: once; d_call: -; v_call: TRBV6-4; j_call: TRBJ2-7; cdr3_nt: TGTGCCAGCAGTCTACCCGGGACCTGCTCCTACGAGCAGTACTTC; cdr3_aa: CASSLPGTCSYEQYF
clone_size: -; d_call: TRBD2; v_call: TRBV4-1; j_call: TRBJ2-1; cdr3_nt: TGCGCCAGCAGCAGCGGGAGGGGTGAGCAGTTCTTC; cdr3_aa: CASSSGRGEQFF
clone_size: -; d_call: -; v_call: TRBV11-3; j_call: TRBJ1-1; cdr3_nt: TGTGCCAGCAGCTTGGCACCAGGGAAGGGCACTGAAGCTTTCTTT; cdr3_aa: CASSLAPGKGTEAFF
clone_size: -; d_call: TRBD2; v_call: TRBV6-1; j_call: TRBJ2-1; cdr3_nt: TGTGCCAGCAGTCTAGCGGGAGGGCCAAATGAGCAGTTCTTC; cdr3_aa: CASSLAGGPNEQFF
clone_size: -; d_call: TRBD1; v_call: TRBV18; j_call: TRBJ2-1; cdr3_nt: TGTGCCAGCTCACCGGGTCAGGGGGCGAGGAATGAGCAGTTCTTC; cdr3_aa: CASSPGQGARNEQFF
clone_size: -; d_call: -; v_call: TRBV7-9; j_call: TRBJ1-2; cdr3_nt: TGTGCCAGCAGCTTAGAGGTTGGCTACACCTTC; cdr3_aa: CASSLEVGYTF
clone_size: few; d_call: -; v_call: TRBV5-8; j_call: TRBJ1-3; cdr3_nt: TGTGCCAGCAGCTCGGGACTGGTCTCTGGAAACACCATATATTTT; cdr3_aa: CASSSGLVSGNTIYF
clone_size: -; d_call: -; v_call: TRBV25-1; j_call: TRBJ1-2; cdr3_nt: TGTGCCAGCAGTGAAGGGAGAATCCCCCCGAGCTATGGCTACACCTTC; cdr3_aa: CASSEGRIPPSYGYTF
clone_size: -; d_call: -; v_call: TRBV5-6; j_call: TRBJ2-3; cdr3_nt: TGTGCCAGCAGCGAGACAGATACGCAGTATTTT; cdr3_aa: CASSETDTQYF
clone_size: -; d_call: TRBD2; v_call: TRBV5-4; j_call: TRBJ2-3; cdr3_nt: TGTGCCAGCCGACTAGCGGGGGGGATAGATACGCAGTATTTT; cdr3_aa: CASRLAGGIDTQYF
clone_size: -; d_call: -; v_call: TRBV6-6; j_call: TRBJ1-2; cdr3_nt: TGTGCCAGCAGCCAACAGGAGAGAGATGGCTACACCTTC; cdr3_aa: CASSQQERDGYTF
clone_size: -; d_call: -; v_call: TRBV7-3; j_call: TRBJ1-2; cdr3_nt: TGTGCCAGCAGCTTAGCCCCTGGACTTTTCTATAACTATGGCTACACCTTC; cdr3_aa: CASSLAPGLFYNYGYTF
clone_size: once; d_call: TRBD1; v_call: TRBV5-1; j_call: TRBJ1-4; cdr3_nt: TGCGCCAGCAGCTTGGCCCAGGACAGGGTTGGTGAAAAACTGTTTTTT; cdr3_aa: CASSLAQDRVGEKLFF
clone_size: -; d_call: -; v_call: TRBV6-5; j_call: TRBJ2-7; cdr3_nt: TGTGCCAGCAGGGGGGGCTACGAGCAGTACTTC; cdr3_aa: CASRGGYEQYF
clone_size: -; d_call: TRBD1; v_call: TRBV5-1; j_call: TRBJ2-2; cdr3_nt: TGCGCCAGCAGCTCAGACAGGGGGGACGGGGAGCTGTTTTTT; cdr3_aa: CASSSDRGDGELFF
clone_size: -; d_call: TRBD2; v_call: TRBV10-1; j_call: TRBJ2-3; cdr3_nt: TGCGCCAGCAGCACGGGACTATCCCTCACAGATACGCAGTATTTT; cdr3_aa: CASSTGLSLTDTQYF
clone_size: -; d_call: -; v_call: TRBV18; j_call: TRBJ2-5; cdr3_nt: TGTGCCAGCTCACCGACACTGGGAGAGACCCAGTACTTC; cdr3_aa: CASSPTLGETQYF
clone_size: -; d_call: -; v_call: TRBV27; j_call: TRBJ2-1; cdr3_nt: TGTGCCAGCAGTTATCTAGAGGAGCAGTTCTTC; cdr3_aa: CASSYLEEQFF